These T cell receptor beta chains were read from a single sample in a study of shared clonotypes between healthy human individuals. Here immunoSEQ multiplex PCR was the method, and the copy in TCRdb shows in-frame clones only, minus some. The table has hundreds of thousands of clones, over 65% seen once. Sequences were obtained from memory CD4+ T cells sorted from blood. The receptor set was obtained from a woman younger than 45 in good health. CDR3s include the opening cysteine and the closing phenylalanine or tryptophan. The D gene is left open where the match is weak. Clone size is given for some rows only: seen once, a few or many times, or a class if the clone is expanded.

v_gene	d_gene	j_gene	abundance	CDR3nt	CDR3aa
TRBV11-2	-	TRBJ2-7	-	TGTGCCAGCAGCTTAGGCCCCGGTGGTACCTACGAGCAGTACTTC	CASSLGPGGTYEQYF
TRBV6-1	-	TRBJ1-2	few	TGTGCCAGCCGCAGACAGTCGCTAGGGGATGGCTACACCTTC	CASRRQSLGDGYTF
TRBV28	TRBD2	TRBJ2-7	few	TGTGCCAGCAGGGGACTAGCGGGAGCTAAAAACGAGCAGTACTTC	CASRGLAGAKNEQYF
TRBV5-1	-	TRBJ2-2	few	TGCGCCAGCAGCTTGGAGGGAGGAGCGAACACCGGGGAGCTGTTTTTT	CASSLEGGANTGELFF
TRBV6-1	TRBD1	TRBJ2-2	-	TGTGCCAGCAGTGACCTCGGGACAGGGTATACCGGGGAGCTGTTTTTT	CASSDLGTGYTGELFF
TRBV6-8	TRBD2	TRBJ2-1	-	TGTGCCAGCAGTTCCCCTCAACCTAGCGGGAGAGGGAATGAGCAGTTCTTC	CASSSPQPSGRGNEQFF
TRBV7-2	-	TRBJ2-5	few	TGTGCCAGCACCAAAGGAACAGGGCAAGAGACCCAGTACTTC	CASTKGTGQETQYF
TRBV27	-	TRBJ2-2	once	TGTGCCAGCAGTTTACAGGGGAACACCGGGGAGCTGTTTTTT	CASSLQGNTGELFF
TRBV14	-	TRBJ1-1	-	TGTGCCAGCAGCCGGACAGTTGAAGCTTTCTTT	CASSRTVEAFF
TRBV6-6	-	TRBJ1-3	-	TGTGCCAGCAGCGACCGACAGAGCTCTGGAAACACCATATATTTT	CASSDRQSSGNTIYF
TRBV5-1	-	TRBJ2-5	-	TGCGCCAGCAGCGCGAGAGGGGGGGAACTCCCAGGGCAGACCCAGTACTTC	CASSARGGELPGQTQYF
TRBV2	-	TRBJ2-7	-	TGTGCCAGCAGGGACACCACCTACGAGCAGTACTTC	CASRDTTYEQYF
TRBV30	TRBD2	TRBJ2-2	few	TGTGCCTGGTCCGGACTAGCGGGAGCGACCGGGGAGCTGTTTTTT	CAWSGLAGATGELFF
TRBV18	-	TRBJ2-3	-	TGTGCCAGCTCGCCCCGGGTCGTCGGCACAGATACGCAGTATTTT	CASSPRVVGTDTQYF
TRBV27	TRBD1	TRBJ1-2	-	TGTGCCAGCAGTCGCACAGGGGCGTATGGCTACACCTTC	CASSRTGAYGYTF
TRBV5-1	TRBD1	TRBJ2-7	once	TGCGCCAGCAGCTGGGGGACAGGGGGCAACGAGCAGTACTTC	CASSWGTGGNEQYF
TRBV5-1	TRBD1	TRBJ2-5	-	TGCGCCAGCAGCCCCCAAAGACAGGGGAGTTCAGAGACCCAGTACTTC	CASSPQRQGSSETQYF
TRBV6-1	TRBD1	TRBJ2-6	-	TGTGCCAGTAGGACAGGGGCTGGGGCCAACGTCCTGACTTTC	CASRTGAGANVLTF
TRBV5-1	TRBD1	TRBJ2-6	-	TGCGCCAGCAGCTTGGACGTTTCCGGACAGGGTGGTCTCTCTGGGGCCAACGTCCTGACTTTC	CASSLDVSGQGGLSGANVLTF
TRBV4-2	TRBD1	TRBJ2-6	-	TGTGCCAGCAGCCGTACTCCGGGACAGGGATTCTCTGGGGCCAACGTCCTGACTTTC	CASSRTPGQGFSGANVLTF
TRBV30	-	TRBJ2-3	few	TGTGCCTGGAGTGTTCAAGATTTTGGAGATACGCAGTATTTT	CAWSVQDFGDTQYF
TRBV10-3	TRBD1	TRBJ2-5	-	TGTGCCATCAGTGATGGGACAGGGGCTCAAGAGACCCAGTACTTC	CAISDGTGAQETQYF
TRBV6-1	TRBD1	TRBJ1-5	-	TGTGCCAGCAGTGAATTCAGGACAGGGCCTCAGCCCCAGCATTTT	CASSEFRTGPQPQHF
TRBV14	-	TRBJ2-6	-	TGTGCCAGCAGTCCCGGAGGGTGGTCTGGGGCCAACGTCCTGACTTTC	CASSPGGWSGANVLTF
TRBV15	-	TRBJ2-3	-	TGTGCCACCAGCAGAGAGTTGAGAGATACGCAGTATTTT	CATSRELRDTQYF
TRBV13	-	TRBJ2-7	few	TGTGCCAGCAGCCGATTGGACAGTACCTACGAGCAGTACTTC	CASSRLDSTYEQYF
TRBV19	-	TRBJ2-1	-	TGTGCCAGTAGTATAGCGGGGGCGGGAATCAATGAGCAGTTCTTC	CASSIAGAGINEQFF
TRBV7-2	-	TRBJ2-7	-	TGTGCCAGCACCCAACCCTCCGACGGCTACGAGCAGTACTTC	CASTQPSDGYEQYF
TRBV5-1	-	TRBJ2-7	-	TGCGCCAGCAGCTGGGGAGTGAGCTCCTACGAGCAGTACTTC	CASSWGVSSYEQYF
TRBV30	TRBD1	TRBJ1-5	-	TGTGCCTGGGTGGTTGGCGGGACAGGGAGCAATCAGCCCCAGCATTTT	CAWVVGGTGSNQPQHF
TRBV7-2	-	TRBJ2-7	-	TGTGCCAGCAGCTCCGGCACAGGGTCCCGCGAGCAGTACTTC	CASSSGTGSREQYF
TRBV28	TRBD2	TRBJ2-7	-	TGTGCCAGCACCCAGCGGGAGAGTTTTTACGAGCAGTACTTC	CASTQRESFYEQYF
TRBV4-1	-	TRBJ1-5	-	TGCGCCAGCAGCCAAGGGGGGCCCAATCAGCCCCAGCATTTT	CASSQGGPNQPQHF
TRBV19	TRBD1	TRBJ2-3	-	TGTGCCAGTAGTTCAGGACAGGGGTCAGATACGCAGTATTTT	CASSSGQGSDTQYF
TRBV5-1	TRBD1	TRBJ2-5	-	TGCGCCAGCAGCGTGACAGGGGCTAAGGAGACCCAGTACTTC	CASSVTGAKETQYF
TRBV9	-	TRBJ2-5	-	TGTGCCAGCAGCGTGGTCAGGGGGGGGACCCAGTACTTC	CASSVVRGGTQYF
TRBV6-1	-	TRBJ1-2	-	TGTGCCAGCCGGGCTCGACAGTCAGCCTCTAGAGGCTACACCTTC	CASRARQSASRGYTF
TRBV11-2	-	TRBJ2-5	-	TGTGCCAGCAGCTTAGTGAGGGATCCCCGAGAGACCCAGTACTTC	CASSLVRDPRETQYF
TRBV11-2	-	TRBJ2-3	-	TGTGCCAGCAGCGCCTACCTGGTTAGGATGAGGTTGGGCACAGATACGCAGTATTTT	CASSAYLVRMRLGTDTQYF
TRBV19	TRBD1	TRBJ2-2	-	TGTGCCAGCTCAGGGACAGGGGACACCGGGGAGCTGTTTTTT	CASSGTGDTGELFF
TRBV7-9	-	TRBJ2-3	-	TGTGCCAGCAGCTGGGGCGGTAGCACAGATACGCAGTATTTT	CASSWGGSTDTQYF
TRBV16	TRBD1	TRBJ2-2	-	TGTGCCAGCAGCCAACAGGGGGCGAACACCGGGGAGCTGTTTTTT	CASSQQGANTGELFF
TRBV2	-	TRBJ1-2	-	TGTGCCAGCAGGCCACAGGGACGTGGCTACACCTTC	CASRPQGRGYTF
TRBV28	TRBD1	TRBJ1-5	-	TGTGCCATCGGACAGGGCGGGGGTAATCAGCCCCAGCATTTT	CAIGQGGGNQPQHF